This T cell receptor (beta chain) was sequenced during a study of shared clonotypes between healthy human individuals. Study-wide findings and caveats: Roughly 5% of naive CD4 clonotypes were common to a handful of donors.

The CDR3 extends over 15 amino acids. V was shortened by 6 bases and J by 2 bases, with 16 bases between the two germline ends. Germline CDR1 and CDR2: LNHDA and SQIVND (reference sequence). The split of CD4+ cells yielded CD45RA+ naive and CD45RA-negative memory subsets. About this clone itself: Its antigen is not known.

Sorted-subset replicate PCRs used about 190 ng of genomic DNA. This amount corresponded to approximately 30,000 T cell genomes. Clones were read by immunoSEQ multiplex PCR, and TCRdb kept only the in-frame ones, dropping some. The sample includes around 2.5 million clones, 80% to 95% of them seen just once. V gene TRBV19 combines with J gene TRBJ1-1; unclear D gene. The receptor was derived from a man aged 18 to 30 in good health. Some clones in this sample may be carry-over from other donors' samples. The sample consisted of naive CD4+ T cells from PBMCs. Subset indicated: CD45RA+ positively selected. The DNA of the CDR3 is TGTGCCAGTAGCGCCGGGTCTCGTCGCAACACTGAAGCTTTCTTT. Its protein product is CASSAGSRRNTEAFF.